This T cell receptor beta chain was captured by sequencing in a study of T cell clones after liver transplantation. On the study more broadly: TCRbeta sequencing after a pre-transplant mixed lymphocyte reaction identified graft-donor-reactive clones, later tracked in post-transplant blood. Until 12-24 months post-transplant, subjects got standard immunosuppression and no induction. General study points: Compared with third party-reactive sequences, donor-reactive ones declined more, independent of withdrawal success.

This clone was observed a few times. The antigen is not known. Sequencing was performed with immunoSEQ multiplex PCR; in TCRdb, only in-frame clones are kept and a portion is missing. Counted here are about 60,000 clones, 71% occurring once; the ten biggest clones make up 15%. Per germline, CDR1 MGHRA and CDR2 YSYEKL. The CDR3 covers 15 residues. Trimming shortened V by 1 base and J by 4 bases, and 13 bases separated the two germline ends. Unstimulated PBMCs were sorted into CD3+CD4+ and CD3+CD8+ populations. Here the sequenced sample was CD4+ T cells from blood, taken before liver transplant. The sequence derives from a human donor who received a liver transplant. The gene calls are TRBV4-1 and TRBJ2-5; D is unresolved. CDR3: CASSQGPYLGETQYF. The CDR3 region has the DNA TGCGCCAGCAGCCAAGGTCCCTACCTTGGAGAGACCCAGTACTTC.